Listed here are 10 T cell receptor beta chains from one sample, sequenced in a study of PD-L1 blockade in urothelial cancer. Generated by immunoSEQ multiplex PCR, the TCRdb table keeps only in-frame clones and is missing some. The sample holds about 130,000 clones; 84% are singletons and the top ten take roughly 2.9%. The time point was: pretreatment peripheral blood. The sequences come from PBMCs, collected around atezolizumab (anti-PD-L1) treatment. These receptors all stem from a man aged 50-59 years with urothelial cancer.

This rearrangement joins TRBV19 to TRBJ2-7, with 7 bases matching TRBD1. The V gene's germline CDR1 is LNHDA and CDR2 SQIVND (reference sequence). This CDR3 spans 15 amino acids. V lost 3 bases to trimming and J lost 6 bases; unmatched junction nucleotides: 11. The CDR3 DNA sequence: TGTGCCAGTAGTATGTCTGCAGGGGGAAGGAGCGAGCAGTACTTC. Residues: CASSMSAGGRSEQYF.

The chain recombines TRBV6-1 with TRBJ2-3, with TRBD2 as a possible D gene (6 bases). CDR1 is MNHNS, CDR2 SASEGT, per germline. The CDR3 sequence is 15 residues long. Trimming cost V 6 bases and J 1 base, with 14 bases left between them. The CDR3 region is CASSDPASGTDTQYF. The CDR3 nucleotides are TGTGCCAGCAGCGACCCGGCTAGCGGCACAGATACGCAGTATTTT.

V and J are TRBV27 and TRBJ1-6; 7 bases line up with TRBD1. The CDR3 loop spans 15 amino acids. Trimming cost V 2 bases and J 9 bases; bases outside gene matches: 7. The germline gives CDR1 MNHEY, CDR2 SMNVEV (reference sequence). CDR3 DNA: TGTGCCAGCAGTTTAGACGGGACAGCATTTTCACCCCTCCACTTT. Translation gives CASSLDGTAFSPLHF.

V usage is TRBV27 and J usage is TRBJ1-2; 8 bases are shared with TRBD1. V lost 0 bases to trimming and J lost 6 bases; unmatched junction nucleotides: 12. CDR3 length equals 17 residues. Per the germline V gene, CDR1 is MNHEY and CDR2 is SMNVEV (reference sequence). This CDR3 is CASSLSYGTGRQDGYTF. The CDR3 DNA reads TGTGCCAGCAGTTTATCGTATGGGACAGGTCGCCAAGATGGCTACACCTTC.

This clone was detected a few times. The V call is TRBV19, the J call TRBJ2-5; 9 bases map to TRBD1. Germline-derived CDR1 and CDR2 are LNHDA and SQIVND (reference sequence). V was pared by 3 bases and J by 3 bases, with 5 bases of the junction left unmatched. This CDR3 comprises 15 residues. CDR3 coding DNA: TGTGCCAGTAGTATGCCTGGGACAGGGAAAGAGACCCAGTACTTC. Amino acid sequence: CASSMPGTGKETQYF.

The chain links TRBV5-1 to TRBJ2-1, with D maybe TRBD1 (6 bases). The CDR3 sequence is 11 residues long. Per germline, CDR1 SGHRS and CDR2 YFSETQ. V gave up 7 bases and J gave up 10 bases, with 12 bases separating them. This CDR3 is CASPNREEQFF. The CDR3 region has the DNA TGCGCCAGCCCCAACAGGGAGGAGCAGTTCTTC.

The chain employs TRBV28 and TRBJ1-2; TRBD1 might be the D (5 bases). Trimming left V 7 bases short and J 3 bases short, with 15 bases between. The CDR3 is made up of 14 amino acids. Germline V gives CDR1 MDHEN, CDR2 SYDVKM. As DNA, the CDR3 is TGTGCCAGCACCACCCCCCCAGGGCACTATGGCTACACCTTC. It is translated as CASTTPPGHYGYTF.

On this clone itself: Germline is not matched at one junction end, which may reflect a read error. The V and J genes are TRBV19 and TRBJ1-3; no definite D call. Germline V gene lookup returns CDR1 LNHDA and CDR2 SQIVND (reference sequence). The CDR3 is 14 residues long. The CDR3 DNA reads TGTACCAGTAGCCCAGGATACTCTGGAAACACCATATATTTT. Amino acid sequence: CTSSPGYSGNTIYF.

The chain recombines TRBV2 with TRBJ1-4; no clear D gene. V was pared by 2 bases and J by 5 bases, with 12 bases between. From germline, CDR1 is SNHLY and CDR2 FYNNEI. CDR3 length: 15 residues. The DNA of the CDR3 is TGTGCCAGCAGTGAATCCCGGGGTGGGAATGAAAAACTGTTTTTT. Translating it yields CASSESRGGNEKLFF.

The DNA of the CDR3 is TGTGCCAGCAGCGTAGCAGCGACTGGAGAAGCTTTCTTT. Amino acid sequence: CASSVAATGEAFF. V gene TRBV9 combines with J gene TRBJ1-1; no clear D. This CDR3 contains 13 residues. CDR1 is SGDLS, CDR2 YYNGEE, per germline. V was shortened by 0 bases and J by 8 bases, with 11 bases between the two germline ends.